Sequencing of this TCR beta chain was carried out in a study of CD8+CD57+ T cells in acquired aplastic anemia. Researchers used genomic DNA as the template to profile TCR beta VDJ and CDR3. Using its own MiXCR run on the reads, TCRdb lists one record per CDR3 protein. The table lists 200,000 or so distinct CDR3 sequences, less than 60% of them singletons. About this clonotype itself: Its antigen is undetermined. At one end, the junction sequence differs from germline, possibly due to a read error.

Whole-study results and caveats: Between patients and controls, around 31 CD8+ CDR3 sequences were found in common.

Patients chosen for sequencing had CD8+CD57+ cells that had expanded, as shown by flow cytometry. Blood came from patients not yet given any therapy. Looked up from germline, CDR1 is DFQATT and CDR2 is SNEGSKA (reference sequence). This CDR3 spans 16 amino acids. The receptor was derived from a human donor with aplastic anemia. The chain recombines TRBV20-1 with TRBJ2-2, with D perhaps given as TRBD1 or TRBD2 (6 bases each). The specimen was sorted CD4+, CD8+, or CD8+CD57+ T cells (not recorded which) from PBMCs. The CDR3 loop reads CSASLSPGAGTGELVF. CDR3 nucleotide sequence: TGCAGTGCTAGCCTTAGTCCGGGGGCGGGCACCGGGGAGCTGGTTTTT.